This T cell receptor (beta chain) originates from a study of cytomegalovirus exposure and HLA in healthy donors. Overall study results and limits: Reports state that TCR beta sequences accurately predicted most subjects' HLA-A and HLA-B alleles.

Note on this clone: Its antigen is currently unknown.

Primers: 60 Vbeta forward and 13 Jbeta reverse. Some clones are missing from TCRdb's copy, which holds only in-frame ones; the method was immunoSEQ multiplex PCR. The table records about 150,000 clones, approximately 85% of them present only once. The receptor was isolated from a woman between 18 and 29 years old in good health and CMV-seronegative. Sequenced sample: PBMCs.

The DNA for the CDR3 is TGTGCCAGCAGCCCGCTGGGGCTGGGGGGGTCGGCCTACAATGAGCAGTTCTTC. This translates into CASSPLGLGGSAYNEQFF. V usage is TRBV14 and J usage is TRBJ2-1, with 7 bases identical to TRBD2. After removal of 4 bases from V and 2 bases from J, the junction contained 14 bases not matched to a gene. Germline assignment: CDR1 SGHDN and CDR2 FVKESK. The CDR3 contains 18 residues.